The 11 T cell receptor beta chains below all came from one sample that was sequenced in a study of T cell responses to AZD1222 COVID-19 vaccine. Profiling relied on immunoSEQ multiplex PCR, and the TCRdb table lists in-frame clones only, not all of them. The table shows about 180,000 clones, with 90% to 95% occurring only once. Sequenced material: peripheral blood, taken 28 days after the second dose of the MenACWY control vaccine. The receptor set was obtained from an adult who received the MenACWY meningococcal vaccine as a control.

This chain joins TRBV6-1 and TRBJ1-2; TRBD1 might be the D (5 bases). V shed 7 bases and J shed 8 bases, with 20 bases lying between them. CDR1 and CDR2 from the germline V gene are MNHNS and SASEGT. The CDR3 length is 14 residues. CDR3 sequence: CASKDTVYQFGYTF. The CDR3 DNA follows: TGTGCCAGCAAGGACACGGTATACCAATTCGGCTACACCTTC.

The genes are TRBV4-1 and TRBJ1-5; D call uncertain. The CDR3 is 13 residues long. Germline lookup yields CDR1 MGHRA and CDR2 YSYEKL. V gave up 0 bases and J gave up 7 bases, with 7 bases separating them. CDR3 protein: CASSQDLLQPQHF. The CDR3 nucleotides read TGCGCCAGCAGCCAAGATCTATTGCAGCCCCAGCATTTT.

The rearrangement links TRBV6-2 or TRBV6-3 to TRBJ2-5; possibly TRBD1 or TRBD2 for D (5 bases each). The CDR3 contains 12 residues. Per germline, CDR1 MNHEY and CDR2 SVGEGT. The germline V and J ends were trimmed by 5 bases and 13 bases, with 17 bases remaining between them. CDR3 in DNA: TGTGCCAGCAGTGCCCGACCGGGGCAGCGGTACTTC. This gives the protein CASSARPGQRYF.

On this clone itself: This sample also contains other DNA sequences that code for the same CDR3. The chain combines TRBV11-2 with TRBJ1-6, with D possibly TRBD1 on 6 matching bases. From germline, CDR1 is SGHAT and CDR2 FQNNGV. Between the trimmed V and J ends, which lost 1 base and 5 bases, there was a span of 6 bases. The CDR3 length is 14 residues. The CDR3 loop reads CASSLGQDNSPLHF. CDR3 nucleotide sequence: TGTGCCAGCAGCTTAGGACAGGATAATTCACCCCTCCACTTT.

V gene TRBV30 combines with J gene TRBJ2-1; TRBD2 matches 7 bases. Losses at the gene ends were 2 bases for V and 7 bases for J; bases not matched to a gene: 8. The CDR3 covers 14 residues. The germline gives CDR1 GTSNPN, CDR2 SVGIG (reference sequence). The CDR3 coding sequence is TGTGCCTGGAGTCGGGGGGATTTATGGAATGAGCAGTTCTTC. Amino acid sequence: CAWSRGDLWNEQFF. The whole variable domain, remainder taken from reference TRBV30 and TRBJ2-1, is SQTIHQWPATLVQPVGSPLSLECTVEGTSNPNLYWYRQAAGRGLQLLFYSVGIGQISSEVPQNLSASRPQDRQFILSSKKLLLSDSGFYLCAWSRGDLWNEQFFGPGTRLTVL.

Of note for this clone: Relative to the germline gene, one junction end is altered; a read error may explain this. Other DNA sequences in this sample translate to the same CDR3. The rearrangement joins TRBV7-7 to TRBJ2-5; either TRBD1 or TRBD2 may fit D (5 bases each). CDR1 SSHAT and CDR2 FNYEAQ come from the germline V gene (reference sequence). The CDR3 is 16 residues long. The CDR3 coding sequence is TGTGCTAGCAGCTCCTACGGGACGGCAGCCGCCGAGACCCAGTACTTC. Protein: CASSSYGTAAAETQYF.

The rearrangement links TRBV19 to TRBJ1-1; D is possibly TRBD1 (6 bases). Germline CDR1 reads LNHDA; CDR2 reads SQIVND (reference sequence). This CDR3 is 14 amino acids long. Trimming pared 10 bases from V and 0 bases from J, leaving 15 bases between. This CDR3 reads CATTMGHLNTEAFF. In nucleotides, the CDR3 is TGTGCCACTACAATGGGACATCTGAACACTGAAGCTTTCTTT.

This chain's CDR3 is CASSFGPGQGARNEQFF. For the CDR3, the DNA is TGCGCCAGCAGCTTTGGGCCTGGACAGGGGGCGAGGAATGAGCAGTTCTTC. The V call is TRBV5-1, the J call TRBJ2-1; 11 nucleotides line up with TRBD1. Germline-derived CDR1 and CDR2 are SGHRS and YFSETQ. This CDR3 is 17 amino acids long. Trimming cost V 2 bases and J 7 bases; bases outside gene matches: 11. Drawing the rest from reference TRBV5-1 and TRBJ2-1, the complete variable domain is KAGVTQTPRYLIKTRGQQVTLSCSPISGHRSVSWYQQTPGQGLQFLFEYFSETQRNKGNFPGRFSGRQFSNSRSEMNVSTLELGDSALYLCASSFGPGQGARNEQFFGPGTRLTVL.

The chain uses TRBV10-3 and TRBJ2-5; 10 bases match TRBD1. CDR1 and CDR2 (germline): ENHRY, SYGVKD. The CDR3 runs to 13 residues. Trimming removed 6 bases from V and 4 bases from J; junction bases left unmatched: 2. As DNA, the CDR3 is TGTGCCATCAGGGGGACAGGGGCAGAGACCCAGTACTTC. Its protein is CAIRGTGAETQYF.

The rearrangement links TRBV2 to TRBJ2-7; D not resolved. The CDR3 covers 13 residues. The germline gives CDR1 SNHLY, CDR2 FYNNEI. The ends were cut back, 2 bases at V and 3 bases at J, with 8 bases in the middle. DNA for the CDR3: TGTGCCAGCAGTGAAAAGGGCATCTACGAGCAGTACTTC. Translation: CASSEKGIYEQYF.

The rearrangement links TRBV7-9 to TRBJ2-5, with 10 bases that match TRBD2. The V gene end was trimmed by 8 bases and the J gene end by 7 bases; junction bases not matched to a gene: 7. Germline lookup yields CDR1 SEHNR and CDR2 FQNEAQ (reference sequence). This CDR3 comprises 13 residues. Here the CDR3 DNA reads TGTGCCAGCGAGGTAGCGGGGGGCGGGACCCAGTACTTC. Its protein product is CASEVAGGGTQYF. Supplemented by reference TRBV7-9 and TRBJ2-5, the full variable domain reads DTGVSQNPRHKITKRGQNVTFRCDPISEHNRLYWYRQTLGQGPEFLTYFQNEAQLEKSRLLSDRFSAERPKGSFSTLEIQRTEQGDSAMYLCASEVAGGGTQYFGPGTRLLVL.